The present T cell receptor (beta chain) was sequenced within a study of naive and memory T cell subsets. An equimolar mix of two oligonucleotides served as the beta constant-region primer for TRBC1 and TRBC2. Ligated cDNA was amplified by four rounds of PCR with nested alpha and beta constant-region primers and SP2. TCRdb re-called the UMI-ligation and nested PCR reads through MiXCR, storing one row per CDR3 protein. The table includes 70,000 to 95,000 distinct CDR3 sequences, 7% to 8% detected once. Study-level findings and limits: In naive cells, over 95% of TCR sequences were seen only once. The power law exponent of TCR abundance differed between naive and memory cells.

The CDR3 consists of 16 residues. Germline V gene sequence: CDR1 SEHNR, CDR2 FQNEAQ (reference sequence). In the case of this clonotype: The antigen remains undetermined. This may be a read error, as it is one base from a much larger clone.

The sequence derives from a human donor in good health. The chain uses TRBV7-9 and TRBJ1-1, with a possible D match to TRBD1 (5 bases). The source material was central memory CD4+ T cells from blood. This CDR3 reads CASSPRSTVEGTDAFF. CDR3 in DNA: TGTGCCAGCAGCCCACGTAGTACGGTTGAAGGGACTGATGCTTTCTTT. Full variable domain (missing parts from reference TRBV7-9 and TRBJ1-1): DTGVSQNPRHKITKRGQNVTFRCDPISEHNRLYWYRQTLGQGPEFLTYFQNEAQLEKSRLLSDRFSAERPKGSFSTLEIQRTEQGDSAMYLCASSPRSTVEGTDAFFGQGTRLTVV.